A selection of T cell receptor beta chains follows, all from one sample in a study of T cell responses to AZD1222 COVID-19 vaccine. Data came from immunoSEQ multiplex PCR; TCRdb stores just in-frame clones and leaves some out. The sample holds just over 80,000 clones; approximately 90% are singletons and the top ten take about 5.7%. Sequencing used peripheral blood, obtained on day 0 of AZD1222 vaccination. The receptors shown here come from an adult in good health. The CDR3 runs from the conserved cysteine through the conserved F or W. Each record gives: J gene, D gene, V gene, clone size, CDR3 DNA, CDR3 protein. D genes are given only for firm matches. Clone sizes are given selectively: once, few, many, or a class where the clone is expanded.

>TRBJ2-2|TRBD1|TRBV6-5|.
TGTGCCAGCAGTCGCAAGGGGGCGGACGGGGAGCTGTTTTTT
CASSRKGADGELFF
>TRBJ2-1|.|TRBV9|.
TGTGCCAGCAGCGCCACAGTATCCTACAATGAGCAGTTCTTC
CASSATVSYNEQFF
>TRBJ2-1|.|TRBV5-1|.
TGCGCCAGCAGCTTGGTATGGACAGAGCTCAATGAGCAGTTCTTC
CASSLVWTELNEQFF
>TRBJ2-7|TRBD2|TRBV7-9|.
TGTGCCAGCAGCTTAGTAAGCAGCGGGGTTAACGAGCAGTACTTC
CASSLVSSGVNEQYF
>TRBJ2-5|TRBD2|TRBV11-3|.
TGTGCCAGCAGCGACCGGGGAGGGGCAGAGACCCAGTACTTC
CASSDRGGAETQYF
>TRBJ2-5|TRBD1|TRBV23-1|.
TGCGCCAGCAGTCACGGACAGGGGTATAAGTTGGAGACCCAGTACTTC
CASSHGQGYKLETQYF
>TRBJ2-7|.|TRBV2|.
TGTGCCAGCAGTGATAATTTTCCGGACGGTACCTACGAGCAGTACTTC
CASSDNFPDGTYEQYF
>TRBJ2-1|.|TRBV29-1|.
TGCAGCGTTGAGGGGGGGCGGCAGTTCTTC
CSVEGGRQFF
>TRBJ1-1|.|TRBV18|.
TGTGCCAGCTCTCGCCGGACGGAGATGAACACTGAAGCTTTCTTT
CASSRRTEMNTEAFF
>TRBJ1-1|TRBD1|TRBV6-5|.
TGTGCCAGCAGTTACTCCGGACAGGGTTGGACTGAAGCTTTCTTT
CASSYSGQGWTEAFF
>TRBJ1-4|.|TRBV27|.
TGTGCCAGCAGCCCAAGGCAGGCCTCTAATGAAAAACTGTTTTTT
CASSPRQASNEKLFF
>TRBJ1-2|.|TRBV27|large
TGTGCCAGCAGGGGCCCGACGGGGGAGCAGCTATTTGGCTACACCTTC
CASRGPTGEQLFGYTF
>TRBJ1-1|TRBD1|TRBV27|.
TGTGCCAGCAGTGCCCGCAGGGGGAGGAACACTGAAGCTTTCTTT
CASSARRGRNTEAFF
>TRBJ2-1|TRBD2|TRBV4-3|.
TGCGCCAGCAGCCAAGGCGGGGGGCCTTTGGGCAATGAGCAGTTCTTC
CASSQGGGPLGNEQFF
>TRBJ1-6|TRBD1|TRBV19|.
TGTGCCAGTAGCAGCAGGGGGTACAATTCACCCCTCCACTTT
CASSSRGYNSPLHF
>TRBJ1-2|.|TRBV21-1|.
TGTGCCAGCAGCCGAAAATCCAAGGACCCTAACTATGGCTACACCTTC
CASSRKSKDPNYGYTF
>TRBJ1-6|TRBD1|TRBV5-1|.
TGCGCCAGCAGCTTAGACTCTGGACAGGGGGCATACTCACCCCTCCACTTT
CASSLDSGQGAYSPLHF
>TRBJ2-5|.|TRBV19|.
TGTGCCAGTACCGATACTATGGGCATGGGGGTGGAGACCCAGTACTTC
CASTDTMGMGVETQYF
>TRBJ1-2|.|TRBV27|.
TGTGCCAGCAGTTTATCTTGGAGCAACTATGGCTACACCTTC
CASSLSWSNYGYTF
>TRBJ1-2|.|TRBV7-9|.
TGTGCCAGCAGCGCCAACCCGGGGCCGTCGAACTATGGCTACACCTTC
CASSANPGPSNYGYTF
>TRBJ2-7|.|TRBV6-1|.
TGTGCCAGCAGTGAAGCGGCTTACGAGCAGTACTTC
CASSEAAYEQYF
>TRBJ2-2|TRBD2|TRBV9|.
TGTGCCAGCAGCGTGACTAGCGGGAGATACACCGGGGAGCTGTTTTTT
CASSVTSGRYTGELFF
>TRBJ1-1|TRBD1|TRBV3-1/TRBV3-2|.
TGTGCCAGCAGCCAAAGTTTCGCAGGGGGCAGGAACACTGAAGCTTTCTTT
CASSQSFAGGRNTEAFF
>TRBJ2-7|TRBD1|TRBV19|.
TGTGCCAGTAGTAGGGACAGGGGATACGAGCAGTACTTC
CASSRDRGYEQYF
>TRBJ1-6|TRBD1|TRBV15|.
TGTGCCACCAGCAGACATGACGGGACAGCCGGATCCCTCCACTTT
CATSRHDGTAGSLHF
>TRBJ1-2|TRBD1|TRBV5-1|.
TGCGCCAGCCTACCTGAGGGGGCGAGTGGCTACACCTTC
CASLPEGASGYTF
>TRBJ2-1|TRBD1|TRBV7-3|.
TGTGCCAGCAGCTCGCCAGGGGGCGCCCACAATGAGCAGTTCTTC
CASSSPGGAHNEQFF
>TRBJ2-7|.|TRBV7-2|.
TGTGCCAGCAGCGCGGGACTTTCCTACGAGCAGTACTTC
CASSAGLSYEQYF
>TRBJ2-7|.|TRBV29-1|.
TGCAGCGCCGCGGGTGACTCCTACGAGCAGTACTTC
CSAAGDSYEQYF
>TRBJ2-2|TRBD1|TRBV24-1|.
TGTGCCACCAGTGCATCAAGGGGGCAATGGACCGGGGAGCTGTTTTTT
CATSASRGQWTGELFF
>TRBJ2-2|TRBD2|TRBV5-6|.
TGTGCCAGCAGCGCAACCTCTAGCGGGAGCACCGGGGAGCTGTTTTTT
CASSATSSGSTGELFF
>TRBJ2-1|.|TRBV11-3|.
TGTGCCAGCAGCTTGGGCAGGGTCTACAATGAGCAGTTCTTC
CASSLGRVYNEQFF
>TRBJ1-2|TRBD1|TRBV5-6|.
TGTGCCAGCACTCGGACAGGGGTAGGTGGCTACACCTTC
CASTRTGVGGYTF
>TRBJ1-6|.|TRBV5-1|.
TGCGCCAGCAGGCCTCGACAGGACCTCTATAATTCACCCCTCCACTTT
CASRPRQDLYNSPLHF
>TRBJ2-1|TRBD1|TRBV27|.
TGTGCCAGCAGTAACCAATTACAGGGGATCGGGCAGTTCTTC
CASSNQLQGIGQFF
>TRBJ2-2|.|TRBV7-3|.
TGTGCCAGCAGCTTACAGGCCAACACCGGGGAGCTGTTTTTT
CASSLQANTGELFF
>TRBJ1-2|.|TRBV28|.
TGTGCCAGCGGGGGAGGGACGCTCCCCGCCAACTATGGCTACACCTTC
CASGGGTLPANYGYTF
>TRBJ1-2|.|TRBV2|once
TGTGCCAGCACGAGGAAATTAGCTAACTATGGCTACACCTTC
CASTRKLANYGYTF
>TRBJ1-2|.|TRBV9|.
TGTGCCAGCAGCGTAATGACTGGACACTACACCTTC
CASSVMTGHYTF
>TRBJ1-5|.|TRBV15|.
TGTGCCACCAGCAGAGACCCCCCCGACGCGATCGAGCCCCAGCATTTT
CATSRDPPDAIEPQHF
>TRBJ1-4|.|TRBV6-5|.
TGTGCCAGCAGGGAGGACGGATCCAATGAAAAACTGTTTTTT
CASREDGSNEKLFF
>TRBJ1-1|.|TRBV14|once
TGTGCCAGCAGCCGGGGTGATGGGGGGGCTGTCGACACTGAAGCTTTCTTT
CASSRGDGGAVDTEAFF
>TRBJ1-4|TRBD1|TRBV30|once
TGTGCCTGGAGTGCGGACAGGGGATTTAATGAAAAACTGTTTTTT
CAWSADRGFNEKLFF
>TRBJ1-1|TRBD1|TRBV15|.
TGTGCCACCAGCAGAGAAGGAGGTCGGACAGGGGAAACTGAAGCTTTCTTT
CATSREGGRTGETEAFF
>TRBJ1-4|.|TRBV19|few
TGTGCCAGTAGTGACATGATTAATGAAAAACTGTTTTTT
CASSDMINEKLFF
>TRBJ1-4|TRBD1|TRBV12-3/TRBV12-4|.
TGTGCCAGCAGTGCCCGACAGGGGGGAAAACTGTTTTTT
CASSARQGGKLFF
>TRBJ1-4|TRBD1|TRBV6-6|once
TGTGCCAGCAGGGGCACAGGGGGCGATGAAAAACTGTTTTTT
CASRGTGGDEKLFF
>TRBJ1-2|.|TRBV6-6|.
TGTGCCAGCAGTTACTCCACAGAGAAACTTAACTATGGCTACACCTTC
CASSYSTEKLNYGYTF